This T cell receptor (beta chain) originates from a study of cytomegalovirus exposure and HLA in healthy donors. Regarding the study as a whole: Immune exposure information comprised only CMV serostatus. Later genetic work tied a missense DCLRE1C variant to beta-chain V and J trimming. Reports described diagnosis of cytomegalovirus status by the classifier as highly specific and sensitive. As a later analysis revealed, most CMV-associated TCR beta chains appeared HLA-restricted.

As to this clone: What it recognizes is unknown.

Germline CDR1 is MNHNS and CDR2 is SASEGT. This CDR3 is 15 amino acids long. The germline V and J ends were trimmed by 7 bases and 1 base, with 14 bases remaining between them. The primer mix had 60 Vbeta and 13 Jbeta primers. The assay was immunoSEQ multiplex PCR, and TCRdb's table has in-frame clones only and misses some. In the table there are 35,000 to 45,000 clones, 80% to 90% of which are singletons. Sequencing used PBMCs. This chain links TRBV6-1 with TRBJ2-1; D may be TRBD2 (6 bases). The sequence came from a woman in her 40s in good health and CMV-seronegative. This chain's CDR3 is CASIFGSGSYNEQFF. The CDR3 region has the DNA TGTGCCAGCATTTTCGGCAGCGGGTCCTACAATGAGCAGTTCTTC.